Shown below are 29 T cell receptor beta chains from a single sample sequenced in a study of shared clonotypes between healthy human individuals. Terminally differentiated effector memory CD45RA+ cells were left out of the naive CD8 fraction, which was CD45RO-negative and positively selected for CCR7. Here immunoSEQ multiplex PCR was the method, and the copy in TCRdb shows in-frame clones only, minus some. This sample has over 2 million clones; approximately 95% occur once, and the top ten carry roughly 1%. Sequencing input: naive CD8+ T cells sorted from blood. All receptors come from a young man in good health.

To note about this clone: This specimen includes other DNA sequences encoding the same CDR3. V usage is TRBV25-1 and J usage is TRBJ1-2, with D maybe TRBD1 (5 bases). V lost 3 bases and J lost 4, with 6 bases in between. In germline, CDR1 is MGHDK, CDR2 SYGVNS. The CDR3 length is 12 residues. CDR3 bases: TGTGCCAGCAGTGACAGGGCCTATGGCTACACCTTC. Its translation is CASSDRAYGYTF.

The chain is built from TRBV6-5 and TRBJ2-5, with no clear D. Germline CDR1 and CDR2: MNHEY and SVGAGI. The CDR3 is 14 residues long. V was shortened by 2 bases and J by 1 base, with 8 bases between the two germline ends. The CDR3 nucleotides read TGTGCCAGCAGTTACGTAGCCTCCCAAGAGACCCAGTACTTC. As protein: CASSYVASQETQYF.

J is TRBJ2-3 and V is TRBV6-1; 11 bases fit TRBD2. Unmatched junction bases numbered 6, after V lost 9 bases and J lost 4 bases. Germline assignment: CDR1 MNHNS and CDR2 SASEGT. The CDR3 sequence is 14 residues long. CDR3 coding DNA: TGTGCCAGTTCTAGCGGGGGGTGGGCAGATACGCAGTATTTT. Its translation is CASSSGGWADTQYF.

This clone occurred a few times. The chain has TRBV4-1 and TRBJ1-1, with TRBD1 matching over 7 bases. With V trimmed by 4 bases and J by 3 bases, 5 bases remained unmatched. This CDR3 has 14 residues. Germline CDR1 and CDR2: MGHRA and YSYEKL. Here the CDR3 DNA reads TGCGCCAGCAGCCCGAAAGGGGGCTACACTGAAGCTTTCTTT. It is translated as CASSPKGGYTEAFF.

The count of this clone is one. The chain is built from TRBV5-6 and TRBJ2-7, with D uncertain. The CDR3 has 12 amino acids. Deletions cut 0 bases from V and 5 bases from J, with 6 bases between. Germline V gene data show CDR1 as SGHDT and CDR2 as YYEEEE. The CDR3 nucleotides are TGTGCCAGCAGCTTGGCCGGCCACGAGCAGTACTTC. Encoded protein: CASSLAGHEQYF.

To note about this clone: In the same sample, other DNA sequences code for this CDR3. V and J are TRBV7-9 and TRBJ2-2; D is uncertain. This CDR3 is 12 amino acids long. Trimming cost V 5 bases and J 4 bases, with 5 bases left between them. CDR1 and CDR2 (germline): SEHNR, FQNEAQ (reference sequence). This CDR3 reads CASSLSTGELFF. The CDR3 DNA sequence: TGTGCCAGCAGCCTTAGCACCGGGGAGCTGTTTTTT.

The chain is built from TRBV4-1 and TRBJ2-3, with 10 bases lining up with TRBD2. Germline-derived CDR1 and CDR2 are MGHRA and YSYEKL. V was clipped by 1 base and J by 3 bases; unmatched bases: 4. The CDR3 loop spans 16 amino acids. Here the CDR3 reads CASSQALAGTTDTQYF. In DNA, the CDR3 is TGCGCCAGCAGCCAAGCACTAGCGGGAACTACAGATACGCAGTATTTT.

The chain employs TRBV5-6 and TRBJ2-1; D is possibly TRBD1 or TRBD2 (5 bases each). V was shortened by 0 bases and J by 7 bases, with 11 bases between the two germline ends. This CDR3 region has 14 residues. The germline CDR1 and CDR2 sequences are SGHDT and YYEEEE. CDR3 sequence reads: CASSLGGEGNEQFF. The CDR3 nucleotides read TGTGCCAGCAGCTTGGGGGGCGAGGGGAATGAGCAGTTCTTC.

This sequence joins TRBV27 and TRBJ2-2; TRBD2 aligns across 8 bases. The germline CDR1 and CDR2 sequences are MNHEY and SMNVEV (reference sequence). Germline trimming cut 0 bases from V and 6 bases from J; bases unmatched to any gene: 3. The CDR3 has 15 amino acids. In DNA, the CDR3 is TGTGCCAGCAGTTTATCGGGACTAGGGTCCGGGGAGCTGTTTTTT. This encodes CASSLSGLGSGELFF.

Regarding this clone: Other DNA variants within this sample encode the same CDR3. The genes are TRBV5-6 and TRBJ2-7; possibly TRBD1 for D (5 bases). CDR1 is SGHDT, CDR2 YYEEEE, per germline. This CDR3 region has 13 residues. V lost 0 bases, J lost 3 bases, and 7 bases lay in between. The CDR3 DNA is TGTGCCAGCAGCTTGGAGGGGAACTACGAGCAGTACTTC. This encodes CASSLEGNYEQYF.

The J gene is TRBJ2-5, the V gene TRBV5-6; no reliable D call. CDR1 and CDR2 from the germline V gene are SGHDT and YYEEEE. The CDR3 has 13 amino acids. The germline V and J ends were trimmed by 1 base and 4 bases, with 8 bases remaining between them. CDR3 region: CASSLPAGETQYF. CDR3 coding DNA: TGTGCCAGCAGCTTGCCAGCAGGAGAGACCCAGTACTTC.

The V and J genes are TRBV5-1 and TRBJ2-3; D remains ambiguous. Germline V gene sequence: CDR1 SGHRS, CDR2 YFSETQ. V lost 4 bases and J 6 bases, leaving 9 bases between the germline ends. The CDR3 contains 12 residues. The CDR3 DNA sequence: TGCGCCAGCAGCCCGAGCGAGGATACGCAGTATTTT. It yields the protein CASSPSEDTQYF.

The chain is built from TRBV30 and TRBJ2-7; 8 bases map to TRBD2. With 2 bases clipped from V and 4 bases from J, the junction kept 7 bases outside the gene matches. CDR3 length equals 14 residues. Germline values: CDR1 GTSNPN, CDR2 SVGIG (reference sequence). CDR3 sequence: CAWSLAGYDYEQYF. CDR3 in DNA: TGTGCCTGGAGTTTAGCGGGGTATGATTACGAGCAGTACTTC.

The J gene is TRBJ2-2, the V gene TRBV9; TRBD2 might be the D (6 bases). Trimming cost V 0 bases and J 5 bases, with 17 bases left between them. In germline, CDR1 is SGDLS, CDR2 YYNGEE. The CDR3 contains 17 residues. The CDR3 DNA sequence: TGTGCCAGCAGCGTAGGGGGTCGGTTAGCGGTGACCGGGGAGCTGTTTTTT. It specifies CASSVGGRLAVTGELFF.

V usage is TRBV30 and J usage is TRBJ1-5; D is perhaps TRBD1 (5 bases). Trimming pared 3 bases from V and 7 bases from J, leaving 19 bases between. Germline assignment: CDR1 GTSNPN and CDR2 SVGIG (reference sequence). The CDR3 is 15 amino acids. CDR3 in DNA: TGTGCCTGGAGGCCAACGGGGACGGGCGGACAGCCCCAGCATTTT. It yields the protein CAWRPTGTGGQPQHF.

CDR3 coding DNA: TGTGCCGCCAACTCCCCCGCACGAGGGGGTATCTACGAGCAGTACTTC. Translating gives CAANSPARGGIYEQYF. The V and J genes are TRBV15 and TRBJ2-7; D is possibly TRBD1 (6 bases). The CDR3 is made up of 16 amino acids. Per germline, CDR1 LNHNV and CDR2 YYDKDF (reference sequence). V gave up 11 bases and J gave up 3 bases, with 26 bases separating them.

This CDR3 is CASSFLRGILDQETQYF. The DNA for the CDR3 is TGTGCCAGCAGCTTTTTGAGGGGGATACTAGACCAAGAGACCCAGTACTTC. V is TRBV7-2 and J is TRBJ2-5; possibly TRBD1 for D (6 bases). V was pared by 3 bases and J by 0 bases, with 17 bases between. CDR1 and CDR2 (germline): SGHTA, FQGNSA. The CDR3 extends over 17 amino acids.

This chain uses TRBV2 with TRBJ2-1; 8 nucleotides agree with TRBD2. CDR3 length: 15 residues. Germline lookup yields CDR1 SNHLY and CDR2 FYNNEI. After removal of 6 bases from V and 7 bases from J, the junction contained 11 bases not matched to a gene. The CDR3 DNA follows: TGTGCCAGCAGCAACGGGACTAGGGGTCTTAATGAGCAGTTCTTC. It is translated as CASSNGTRGLNEQFF. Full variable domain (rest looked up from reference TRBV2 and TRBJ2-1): EPEVTQTPSHQVTQMGQEVILRCVPISNHLYFYWYRQILGQKVEFLVSFYNNEISEKSEIFDDQFSVERPDGSNFTLKIRSTKLEDSAMYFCASSNGTRGLNEQFFGPGTRLTVL.

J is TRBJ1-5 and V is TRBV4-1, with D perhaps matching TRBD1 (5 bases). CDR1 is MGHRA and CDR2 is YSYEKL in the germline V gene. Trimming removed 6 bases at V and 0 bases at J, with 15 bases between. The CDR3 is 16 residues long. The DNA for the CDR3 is TGCGCCAGCAGTCAAACTGCCGGGGGTAGCAATCAGCCCCAGCATTTT. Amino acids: CASSQTAGGSNQPQHF.

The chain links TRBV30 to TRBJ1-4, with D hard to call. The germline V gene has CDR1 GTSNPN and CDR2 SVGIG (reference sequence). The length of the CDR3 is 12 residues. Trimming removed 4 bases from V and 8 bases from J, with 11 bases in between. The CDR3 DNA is TGTGCCTGGAACCAATTAAGGGAAAAACTGTTTTTT. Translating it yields CAWNQLREKLFF.

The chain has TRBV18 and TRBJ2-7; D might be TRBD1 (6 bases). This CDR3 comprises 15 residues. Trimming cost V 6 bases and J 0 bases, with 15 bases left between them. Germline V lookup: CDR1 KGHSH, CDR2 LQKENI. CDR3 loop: CASSHPRDTSYEQYF. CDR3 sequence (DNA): TGTGCCAGCTCGCATCCCCGGGACACCTCCTACGAGCAGTACTTC.

CDR3: CASSLLWGQGHEQYF. Here the CDR3 DNA reads TGTGCCAGCAGCTTGCTATGGGGACAGGGCCACGAGCAGTACTTC. The rearrangement joins TRBV5-8 to TRBJ2-7; 9 nucleotides line up with TRBD1. Germline lookup yields CDR1 SGHTS and CDR2 YDEGEE. The J segment lost 5 bases and the V segment lost 1 base, leaving 7 bases of the junction unmatched. The CDR3 is 15 amino acids.

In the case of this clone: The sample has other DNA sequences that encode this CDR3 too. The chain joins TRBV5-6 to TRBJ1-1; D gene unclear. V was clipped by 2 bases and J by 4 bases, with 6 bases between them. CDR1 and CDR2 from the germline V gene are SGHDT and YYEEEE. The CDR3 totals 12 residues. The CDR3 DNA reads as TGTGCCAGCAGCTTTGGTGGCACTGAAGCTTTCTTT. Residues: CASSFGGTEAFF.

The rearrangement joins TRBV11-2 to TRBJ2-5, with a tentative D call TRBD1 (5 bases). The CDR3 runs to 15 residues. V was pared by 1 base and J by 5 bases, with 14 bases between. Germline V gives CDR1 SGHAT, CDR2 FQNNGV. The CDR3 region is CASSLGGQGRETQYF. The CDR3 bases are TGTGCCAGCAGCTTAGGAGGTCAGGGTCGGGAGACCCAGTACTTC.

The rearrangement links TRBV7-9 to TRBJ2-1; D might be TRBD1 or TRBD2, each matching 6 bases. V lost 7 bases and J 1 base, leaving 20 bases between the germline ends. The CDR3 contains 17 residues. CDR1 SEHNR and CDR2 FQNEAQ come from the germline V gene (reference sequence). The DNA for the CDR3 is TGTGCCAGCATACGATCGATCGGGGGCGTATCCTACAATGAGCAGTTCTTC. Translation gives CASIRSIGGVSYNEQFF.

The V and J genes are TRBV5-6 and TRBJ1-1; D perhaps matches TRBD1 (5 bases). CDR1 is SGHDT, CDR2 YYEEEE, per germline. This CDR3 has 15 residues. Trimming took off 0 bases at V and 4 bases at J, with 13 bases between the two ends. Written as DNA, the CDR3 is TGTGCCAGCAGCTTGGCCCACGTCGGGACCACTGAAGCTTTCTTT. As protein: CASSLAHVGTTEAFF.

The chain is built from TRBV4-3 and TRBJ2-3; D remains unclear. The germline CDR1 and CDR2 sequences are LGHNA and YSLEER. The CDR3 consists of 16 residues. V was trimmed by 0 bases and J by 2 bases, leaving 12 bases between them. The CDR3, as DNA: TGCGCCAGCAGCCAAGATCGGGTGGGCCCCACAGATACGCAGTATTTT. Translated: CASSQDRVGPTDTQYF.

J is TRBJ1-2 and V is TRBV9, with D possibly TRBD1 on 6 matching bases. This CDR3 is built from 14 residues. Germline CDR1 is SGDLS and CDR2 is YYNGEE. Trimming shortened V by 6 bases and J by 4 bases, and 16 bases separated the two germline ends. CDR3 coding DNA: TGTGCCAGCACCCCCGGGGGGGCGGGCTATGGCTACACCTTC. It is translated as CASTPGGAGYGYTF.

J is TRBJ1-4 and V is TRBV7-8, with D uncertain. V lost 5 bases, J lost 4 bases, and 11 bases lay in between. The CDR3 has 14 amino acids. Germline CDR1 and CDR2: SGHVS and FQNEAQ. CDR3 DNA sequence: TGTGCCAGCAGCCCCCCAGCGAGTAATGAAAAACTGTTTTTT. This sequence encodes CASSPPASNEKLFF.